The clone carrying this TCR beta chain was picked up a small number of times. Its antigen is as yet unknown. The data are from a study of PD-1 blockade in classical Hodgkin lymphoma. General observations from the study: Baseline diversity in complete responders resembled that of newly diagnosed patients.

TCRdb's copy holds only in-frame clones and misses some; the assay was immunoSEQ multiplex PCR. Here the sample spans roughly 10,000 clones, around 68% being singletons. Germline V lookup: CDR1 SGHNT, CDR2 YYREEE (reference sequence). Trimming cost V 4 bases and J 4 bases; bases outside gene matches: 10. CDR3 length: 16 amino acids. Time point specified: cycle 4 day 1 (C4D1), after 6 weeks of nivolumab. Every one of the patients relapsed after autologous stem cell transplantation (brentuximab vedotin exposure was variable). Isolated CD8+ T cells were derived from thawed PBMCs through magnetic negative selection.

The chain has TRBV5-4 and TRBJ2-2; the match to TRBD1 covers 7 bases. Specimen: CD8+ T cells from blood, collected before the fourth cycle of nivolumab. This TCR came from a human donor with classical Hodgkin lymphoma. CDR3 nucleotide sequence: TGTGCCAGCAGCCACGGGACAGCCCGGGGCACCGGGGAGCTGTTTTTT. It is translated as CASSHGTARGTGELFF.